Below are 5 T cell receptor beta chains sequenced from a single sample in a study of blood T cell repertoires in COVID-19. Clones were sequenced by immunoSEQ multiplex PCR, and TCRdb holds only the in-frame ones, with some missing. The sample carries 20,000 to 30,000 clones, just over 90% recorded once. Sample: peripheral blood. These receptors all stem from a man between 65 and 85 years old with active COVID-19.

The chain carries TRBV6-6 and TRBJ1-2, with 7 positions matching TRBD1. This CDR3 region has 15 residues. Germline CDR1 is MNHNY and CDR2 is SVGAGI (reference sequence). V shed 0 bases, J shed 6 bases, and the junction held 7 bases outside the gene matches. CDR3 loop: CASSYSGQGTDGYTF. As DNA, the CDR3 is TGTGCCAGCAGTTACTCAGGCCAAGGGACAGATGGCTACACCTTC.

This CDR3 is CASSLAAGGSYNEQFF. CDR3 coding DNA: TGTGCCAGCAGCTTAGCGGCGGGGGGCTCCTACAATGAGCAGTTCTTC. The chain carries TRBV7-2 and TRBJ2-1; 8 nucleotides agree with TRBD2. J was trimmed by 0 bases and V by 0 bases; bases with no gene match: 1. This CDR3 spans 16 amino acids. Per the germline V gene, CDR1 is SGHTA and CDR2 is FQGNSA.

V gene TRBV7-9 combines with J gene TRBJ1-2; a weak D match, TRBD1 (5 bases). There are 16 residues in the CDR3. Germline V gene sequence: CDR1 SEHNR, CDR2 FQNEAQ (reference sequence). Trimming took off 1 base at V and 2 bases at J, with 14 bases between the two ends. DNA of the CDR3: TGTGCCAGCAGCTTAGTAGGAGGGGACTACAACTATGGCTACACCTTC. As protein: CASSLVGGDYNYGYTF. The variable domain in full, completed from reference TRBV7-9 and TRBJ1-2, reads DTGVSQNPRHKITKRGQNVTFRCDPISEHNRLYWYRQTLGQGPEFLTYFQNEAQLEKSRLLSDRFSAERPKGSFSTLEIQRTEQGDSAMYLCASSLVGGDYNYGYTFGSGTRLTVV.

The gene calls are TRBV5-1 and TRBJ2-3, with D unresolved. Germline V gene lookup returns CDR1 SGHRS and CDR2 YFSETQ. V lost 6 bases, J lost 1 base, and 9 bases lay in between. The CDR3 runs 13 residues. The CDR3 protein is CASKVGGTDTQYF. As DNA, the CDR3 is TGCGCCAGCAAGGTTGGAGGCACAGATACGCAGTATTTT. The whole variable domain, filled in from reference TRBV5-1 and TRBJ2-3, reads KAGVTQTPRYLIKTRGQQVTLSCSPISGHRSVSWYQQTPGQGLQFLFEYFSETQRNKGNFPGRFSGRQFSNSRSEMNVSTLELGDSALYLCASKVGGTDTQYFGPGTRLTVL.

The chain has TRBV3-1 (or the pseudogene TRBV3-2) and TRBJ2-5, with TRBD2 matching 8 bases. Germline V lookup: CDR1 LGHDT, CDR2 YNNKEL (reference sequence). This CDR3 region has 18 residues. Germline trimming cut 3 bases from V and 3 bases from J; bases unmatched to any gene: 15. CDR3 in amino acids: CASSHVSGLERNEETQYF. CDR3 nucleotides: TGTGCCAGCAGCCACGTGTCGGGACTAGAAAGGAATGAAGAGACCCAGTACTTC.